What follows describes a single T cell receptor beta chain. This clonotype was seen ten or more times. Its antigen is currently not known. There are no base qualities to consult, and no much larger clone falls within one base. This sample stems from a study of T cells in Graves' hyperthyroidism and ophthalmopathy (dated by TCRdb to about 2019). Study-wide context: Peripheral blood samples were taken at the time of initial diagnosis, prior to any treatment. The paper describes TCR Vbeta CDR3 sequencing of around 140 peripheral blood samples, made up of roughly 45 ophthalmopathy patients, roughly 80 hyperthyroidism patients and 17 progressor patients. Thyroid tissue and blood T-cell repertoires from six Graves' hyperthyroidism patients were also compared in the study. Prospective prediction of ophthalmopathy was tested in an independent validation cohort consisting of about 19 hyperthyroidism patients and 15 to 17 patients who later progressed to ophthalmopathy. TCR V-J signatures able to tell the groups apart were searched for in a discovery cohort of 90 to 100 patients, of whom roughly 42 had Graves' ophthalmopathy and around 57 had stable Graves' hyperthyroidism. For training and testing, the approximately 97 patients in the discovery cohort were randomly divided in a 7:3 ratio. After blood sampling, hyperthyroidism patients were treated with methimazole at a starting dose of 30 mg daily, and ophthalmopathy patients were treated with high-dose intravenous methylprednisolone.

TCR beta CDR3 regions were amplified from RNA transcripts. For the first round of RT-PCR on the TCR CDR3, the HTBI primer set was used together with the Qiagen OneStep RT-PCR kit. Libraries were constructed in a second round of multiplex PCR, after which size selection and purification were performed. The libraries were sequenced on an Illumina HiSeq2000 using paired-end 100 bp reads. The paper's data handling went like this. SOAPnuke was used to process the raw data, with reads discarded if the reads contained adapters or uncalled bases, had a mean Phred below 15, or lacked an exact constant-primer or identifier match. COPE v1.2.5 was used to merge high-quality paired reads, and clonotypes were defined as unique nucleotide sequences. MiTCR v1.1 was used to align the clonotypes against IMGT TRBV, TRBD and TRBJ reference segments. Only V-J combinations with frequency above 0.0001, covering roughly 99% of repertoires, were analysed. A TCS score was defined as the ratio of F50 (clonal expansion) to E x V (chaos), with BLOSUM62-based TCRdist applied between CDR3 peptides within each V-J. Welch's t-statistics and random forest reduced 450 to 600 V-J features to 10 to 15, which were used in a naive Bayes classifier (R e1071). The public sequencing data were trimmed at Q25 with fastp and processed into clonotypes with MiXCR by TCRdb, which kept only in-frame beta chains. CDR3 protein sequences are deduplicated, and each keeps its most common genes and DNA. The authors' filters were not applied to this entry. The sample table lists around 420,000 distinct CDR3 sequences, approximately 14% of them with a count of one. 13% to 15% of the sample is held by the ten biggest clonotypes.

Summary of the overall study and its limitations: In validation, the model predicted progression to ophthalmopathy with roughly 66% sensitivity and 72% to 85% specificity, a median of 6.5 months before onset. No statistical method was used to set the sample size in advance, and investigators knew the group allocation. Most expanded thyroid clonotypes (frequency above 0.001) were also detected in blood, suggesting blood repertoires may reflect thyroid immune responses. A model built on a 13 V-J signature distinguished ophthalmopathy from stable hyperthyroidism, reaching 85% to 90% sensitivity and around 81% specificity in cross-validation and 80%/75% in testing.

V is clipped by 3 bases and J by 5 bases, and the sequence between their germline boundaries is 18 bases long. CDR1 and CDR2, looked up from the germline V gene, are SGHRS and YFSETQ. CDR3 length: 15 amino acids, cysteine to phenylalanine. Kept here is only the CDR3 DNA, which spans 45 bases and is read in frame from base 1. Stable Graves' hyperthyroidism was defined as the absence of progression to ophthalmopathy over 18 months of follow-up. Hyperthyroidism patients were newly diagnosed, had a disease duration of under 2 months, and were aged 18 to 65 years. Patients with uncontrolled infections, other autoimmune diseases, pregnancy or lactation were excluded. Diagnoses were based on clinical symptoms, serum thyroxine and TRAb, thyroid ultrasound and orbital computed tomography. PBMCs were separated from roughly 10 ml of fresh peripheral blood using Ficoll-Paque density gradient centrifugation. Total RNA was extracted with Trizol reagent, and quality was checked on an Agilent 2100 Bioanalyzer.

This receptor chain uses TRBV5-1 and TRBJ2-7; TRBD2 might be the D gene, on 5 matching bases. The TCR comes from a woman aged 18 to 35 with Graves' hyperthyroidism. The sample taken for sequencing was blood. The base sequence is TGCGCCAGCAGCTCCCGATGGACTCGCGAGGACGAGCAGTACTTC. It is translated as CASSSRWTREDEQYF.